The clone carrying this TCR beta chain was counted ten times or more. Its antigen is unidentified. The germline V gene encodes CDR1 LGHNT and CDR2 FRNRAP. Losses at the gene ends were 4 bases for V and 1 base for J; bases not matched to a gene: 3. The CDR3 is made up of 15 amino acids. The data originate from a study of T cell repertoires in cytomegalovirus infection. Study-wide context: In public TCR beta signatures, there were indications of both CMV infection and matching HLA type.

TCRdb called the reads again in MiXCR, with one record for every CDR3 protein. The data contain approximately 500,000 distinct CDR3 sequences, around 11% of them singletons. General study results and limits: It was HLA-C-restricted CMV-specific TCR beta clonotypes that dominated the response ex vivo.

Sequenced input: PBMCs. This clonotype originated in a human donor in good health (CMV status not recorded). Some clones in this sample may be carry-over from other donors' samples. This sequence joins TRBV12-5 and TRBJ2-2; 7 nucleotides line up with TRBD1. CDR3 DNA sequence: TGTGCTAGTGGTTCGAGACAGGGGAACACCGGGGAGCTGTTTTTT. Its protein is CASGSRQGNTGELFF.